This T cell receptor (beta chain) was captured in a study of T cells after posttransplantation cyclophosphamide. Trimming cost V 8 bases and J 4 bases, with 11 bases left between them. Germline-derived CDR1 and CDR2 are MNHNS and SASEGT. This CDR3 contains 12 residues. This clone has a handful of counts. Measured with immunoSEQ multiplex PCR; TCRdb has only the in-frame clones, and not every one. Altogether 44,000 or so clones were found in the sample, and no singletons occur. The origin of this receptor is a man in his forties in good health, CMV-negative, and a related stem cell transplant donor. This chain connects TRBV6-1 to TRBJ1-2, with TRBD1 as a possible D gene (5 bases). Material: PBMCs. CDR3 in amino acids: CASLMQGYGYTF. CDR3 nucleotides: TGTGCCAGCCTAATGCAGGGCTATGGCTACACCTTC.